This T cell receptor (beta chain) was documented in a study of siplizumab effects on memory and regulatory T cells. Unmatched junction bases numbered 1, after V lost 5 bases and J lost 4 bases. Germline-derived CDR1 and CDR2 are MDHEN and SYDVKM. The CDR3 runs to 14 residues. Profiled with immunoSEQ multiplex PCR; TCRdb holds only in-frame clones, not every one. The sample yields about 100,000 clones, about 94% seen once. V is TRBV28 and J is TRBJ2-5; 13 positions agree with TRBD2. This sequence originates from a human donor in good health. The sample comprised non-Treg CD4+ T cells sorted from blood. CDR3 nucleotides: TGTGCCAGCAGTCGACTAGCGGGAGGAGAGACCCAGTACTTC. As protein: CASSRLAGGETQYF.